A selection of T cell receptor beta chains follows, all from one sample in a study of STAT3 mutations in large granular lymphocyte leukemia. Sequencing was performed with immunoSEQ multiplex PCR; in TCRdb, only in-frame clones are kept and a portion is missing. The sample lists about 15,000 clones, almost 85% occurring once. Material: peripheral blood mononuclear cells. The receptors derive from a man aged 45-60 years with T-cell large granular lymphocyte leukemia. Some clones in this sample may be carry-over from other donors' samples. Both conserved end residues are part of each CDR3. A D gene is named only where the DNA matches it firmly. The size field is filled for only some rows; it gives once, few, many or a size class.

CDR3 length,V gene,J gene,clone size,D gene,CDR3 protein,CDR3 DNA
14,TRBV21-1,TRBJ2-4,-,-,CASSNHLAKNIQYF,TGTGCCAGCAGCAACCACTTAGCCAAAAACATTCAGTACTTC
12,TRBV29-1,TRBJ2-7,few,TRBD2,CSVDGTRGGQYF,TGCAGCGTTGACGGGACGCGCGGGGGGCAGTACTTC
15,TRBV6-5,TRBJ2-7,-,-,CASSYSPQGNHEQYF,TGTGCCAGCAGTTACTCGCCCCAAGGGAACCACGAGCAGTACTTC
11,TRBV30,TRBJ1-4,-,-,CAWSGAEKLFF,TGTGCCTGGTCCGGGGCCGAAAAACTGTTTTTT
14,TRBV27,TRBJ1-2,-,TRBD1,CASSYGTGGYGYTF,TGTGCCAGCAGTTACGGGACAGGGGGCTATGGCTACACCTTC
15,TRBV27,TRBJ2-7,-,TRBD2,CASSWLRGGAYEQYF,TGTGCCAGCAGTTGGCTGCGGGGGGGGGCCTACGAGCAGTACTTC
14,TRBV10-3,TRBJ2-7,-,TRBD2,CAISGVAGAYEQYF,TGTGCCATCAGTGGTGTAGCGGGGGCCTACGAGCAGTACTTC
17,TRBV7-8,TRBJ2-3,-,TRBD2,CASSAPGRDYDTDTQYF,TGTGCCAGCAGCGCCCCGGGCAGGGACTACGACACAGATACGCAGTATTTT
16,TRBV5-4,TRBJ2-3,-,-,CASSPDGHKSTDTQYF,TGTGCCAGCAGTCCTGATGGTCACAAGAGCACAGATACGCAGTATTTT
16,TRBV4-1,TRBJ2-2,-,-,CASIKGVEGNTGELFF,TGCGCCAGCATTAAAGGGGTCGAAGGGAACACCGGGGAGCTGTTTTTT
13,TRBV6-1,TRBJ2-7,few,-,CASSEYGEDEQYF,TGTGCCAGCAGTGAATATGGGGAAGACGAGCAGTACTTC
11,TRBV14,TRBJ1-3,-,-,CASSLENTIYF,TGTGCCAGCAGTCTTGAAAACACCATATATTTT
15,TRBV6-4,TRBJ2-3,few,TRBD2,CASSGSGRVTDTQYF,TGTGCCAGCAGTGGTAGCGGGAGGGTCACAGATACGCAGTATTTT
13,TRBV6-5,TRBJ1-2,few,-,CASSPEPYYGYTF,TGTGCCAGCAGTCCCGAGCCCTACTATGGCTACACCTTC
16,TRBV6-5,TRBJ2-3,-,TRBD2,CASSYLGLASTDTQYF,TGTGCCAGCAGTTATCTGGGACTAGCGTCCACAGATACGCAGTATTTT
15,TRBV5-1,TRBJ2-5,-,-,CASSLAGTAPETQYF,TGCGCCAGCAGTTTGGCCGGGACGGCGCCGGAGACCCAGTACTTC
16,TRBV4-3,TRBJ2-5,-,-,CASSRGRGGSQETQYF,TGCGCCAGCAGCCGGGGACGTGGAGGGTCCCAAGAGACCCAGTACTTC
17,TRBV7-3,TRBJ2-6,-,-,CASSSGVARTGANVLTF,TGTGCCAGCAGCTCCGGGGTTGCACGGACTGGGGCCAACGTCCTGACTTTC
14,TRBV18,TRBJ1-4,-,-,CASSPGATNEKLFF,TGTGCCAGCTCACCGGGTGCAACTAATGAAAAACTGTTTTTT
15,TRBV5-1,TRBJ2-4,-,-,CASSMNNLAKNIQYF,TGCGCCAGCAGTATGAATAACCTAGCCAAAAACATTCAGTACTTC
15,TRBV15,TRBJ1-5,-,-,CATSRDNLINQPQHF,TGTGCCACCAGCAGAGATAACCTGATTAATCAGCCCCAGCATTTT
17,TRBV29-1,TRBJ2-1,-,-,CSVGEDLAGRLYNEQFF,TGCAGCGTTGGTGAGGATCTGGCGGGGAGGCTTTACAATGAGCAGTTCTTC